This T cell receptor beta chain originates from a study of control samples from healthy donors and cancer patients. Clones were sequenced by immunoSEQ multiplex PCR, and TCRdb holds only the in-frame ones, with some missing. The sample yields around 130,000 clones, 85% to 95% seen once. Trimming shortened V by 5 bases and J by 5 bases, and 9 bases separated the two germline ends. Germline V CDR1 and CDR2: SGHAT, FQDESV (reference sequence). The CDR3 is 12 residues long. This chain links TRBV11-1 with TRBJ1-2; tentative D call: TRBD1 (5 bases). The receptor was isolated from a man aged 18 to 30 in good health. Sequencing was done on a sample of blood. The CDR3 protein is CASSPGTYGYTF. CDR3 nucleotides: TGTGCCAGCAGCCCCGGGACGTATGGCTACACCTTC.